Described below is a single TCR beta chain sequence and its context. Its antigen remains unidentified. The authors prepared the TCRbeta library with unique molecular identifiers. TCRdb processed the PCR reads anew with MiXCR; each CDR3 protein has one entry. The table lists about 420,000 distinct CDR3 sequences, about 16% of them singletons. The data originate from a study of T-cell reconstitution after alpha-beta-depleted transplantation in children. Whole-study results and caveats: In patients about two months after transplant, alpha-beta T cells reportedly arose from several hundred expanded graft clones. Recipient T cells and thymic progenitors that survived gave rise to the high TCRbeta diversity observed at day 60 in some patients.

The input for sequencing was PBMCs, mostly from graft donor cells, taken 360 days after TCRalphabeta/CD19-depleted stem cell transplant. The clonotype was recovered from a boy younger than two who had a stem cell transplant for Wiskott-Aldrich syndrome, so the T cells may come from the graft donor.

The CDR3 region is CAWSSHVGGGRQFF. As DNA, the CDR3 is TGTGCCTGGTCGTCTCACGTAGGGGGGGGCCGGCAGTTCTTC. The chain joins TRBV30 to TRBJ2-1, with D perhaps matching TRBD2 (7 bases). Germline V gene lookup returns CDR1 GTSNPN and CDR2 SVGIG (reference sequence). The CDR3 has 14 residues. Trimming stripped 5 bases from V and 12 bases from J, with 23 bases between.